Below, 17 T cell receptor beta chains from the same sample are listed, as sequenced in a study of blood T cell repertoires in COVID-19 (dated by TCRdb to 2019 to 2021). The method was the immunoSEQ multiplex PCR assay. TCRdb's version of the immuneACCESS table is confined to in-frame rearrangements and falls short of the full clone set. An unresolved V gene accounts for under half of the shortfall where checked; the remainder is of unknown origin. This sample gives over 400,000 clones in total; about nine tenths of them show up just once. Over 1.1% of the sample belongs to the ten largest clones. The sequenced sample was peripheral blood. All receptors come from a woman aged 25 to 39 with active or convalescent COVID-19.

The chain employs TRBV5-4 and TRBJ2-7; D is unclear. The CDR3 length is 13 residues. Trimming took off 1 base at V and 1 base at J, with 6 bases between the two ends. Germline loops: CDR1 SGHNT, CDR2 YYREEE (reference sequence). For the CDR3, the DNA is TGTGCCAGCAGCTTGCAGGCGTCCTACGAGCAGTACTTC. This encodes CASSLQASYEQYF.

The V gene is TRBV2, the J gene TRBJ2-5; tentative D call: TRBD2 (5 bases). Germline assignment: CDR1 SNHLY and CDR2 FYNNEI. V was shortened by 2 bases and J by 3 bases, with 10 bases between the two germline ends. CDR3 length: 14 residues. The CDR3 sequence is CASSELTGKETQYF. The DNA for the CDR3 is TGTGCCAGCAGTGAATTGACGGGGAAAGAGACCCAGTACTTC.

The rearrangement links TRBV25-1 to TRBJ2-1; 13 bases align to TRBD2. With 10 bases clipped from V and 0 bases from J, the junction kept 3 bases outside the gene matches. The CDR3 spans 15 residues. Germline lookup yields CDR1 MGHDK and CDR2 SYGVNS. CDR3 protein: CATRTSGSSYNEQFF. CDR3 nucleotides: TGTGCCACTAGGACTAGCGGGAGCTCCTACAATGAGCAGTTCTTC.

This chain joins TRBV6-1 and TRBJ2-7; maybe TRBD1 (6 bases). Germline CDR1 is MNHNS and CDR2 is SASEGT. V was clipped by 4 bases and J by 6 bases, with 25 bases between them. This CDR3 is 17 amino acids long. The CDR3 here is CASSVQALQGSASEQYF. Written as DNA, the CDR3 is TGTGCCAGCAGTGTCCAAGCTTTACAGGGTTCGGCTAGCGAGCAGTACTTC.

About this clone: This same CDR3 is encoded by further DNA sequences in the sample. V usage is TRBV12-3 or TRBV12-4 and J usage is TRBJ2-7, with D unclear. The CDR3 is 13 residues long. With 2 bases removed from V and 0 bases from J, the gap between germline ends came to 5 bases. The CDR3 loop reads CASSLSLSYEQYF. In DNA form, the CDR3 reads TGTGCCAGCAGTTTATCTCTCTCCTACGAGCAGTACTTC.

The chain is built from TRBV11-3 and TRBJ2-1, with 7 bases lining up with TRBD2. CDR3 length: 14 residues. Germline CDR1 is SGHNT and CDR2 is YENEEA. V trimming: 5 bases; J trimming: 6 bases; junction bases outside the gene matches: 7. The CDR3 loop is CASSPASGSNEQFF. In DNA form, the CDR3 reads TGTGCCAGCAGCCCCGCTAGCGGATCCAATGAGCAGTTCTTC.

The genes are TRBV6-1 and TRBJ2-1; 10 bases are shared with TRBD2. Trimming removed 0 bases from V and 4 bases from J; junction bases left unmatched: 9. The CDR3 spans 18 residues. Germline-derived CDR1 and CDR2 are MNHNS and SASEGT. CDR3 sequence reads: CASSEAPKRGGLYNEQFF. The DNA of the CDR3 is TGTGCCAGCAGTGAAGCACCTAAGCGGGGGGGACTGTACAATGAGCAGTTCTTC.

The chain is built from TRBV9 and TRBJ1-1; tentatively, D is TRBD1 (6 bases). V dropped 2 bases and J dropped 0 bases, with 11 bases sitting between them. There are 15 residues in the CDR3. Germline CDR1 and CDR2: SGDLS and YYNGEE. CDR3 in amino acids: CASSVQGSMNTEAFF. CDR3 sequence (DNA): TGTGCCAGCAGCGTCCAGGGGAGTATGAACACTGAAGCTTTCTTT.

J is TRBJ1-6 and V is TRBV28; D may be TRBD1 (5 bases). Germline CDR1 reads MDHEN; CDR2 reads SYDVKM. CDR3 size: 12 residues. Trimming took 6 bases from V and 8 from J, leaving 8 bases between them. The CDR3: CASRDSDSPLHF. The CDR3 coding sequence is TGTGCCAGCAGAGACAGCGATTCACCCCTCCACTTT.

The V and J genes are TRBV14 and TRBJ2-3; tentatively, D is TRBD2 (6 bases). The V and J ends lost 6 bases and 2 bases respectively, with 15 bases between them. The CDR3 is made up of 15 amino acids. Germline lookup yields CDR1 SGHDN and CDR2 FVKESK. CDR3 protein: CASSQSPLATDTQYF. DNA of the CDR3: TGTGCCAGCAGTCAAAGTCCACTAGCCACAGATACGCAGTATTTT.

The chain links TRBV11-2 to TRBJ1-6; D is unresolved. V was trimmed by 6 bases and J by 9 bases, leaving 9 bases between them. The CDR3 consists of 12 residues. Per germline, CDR1 SGHAT and CDR2 FQNNGV. CDR3 bases: TGTGCCAGCAGAGAAGGAGTTTCACCCCTCCACTTT. Encoded protein: CASREGVSPLHF.

CDR3 amino acids: CASSLRQGDQPQHF. The CDR3, as DNA: TGTGCCAGCAGCCTGAGACAGGGGGATCAGCCCCAGCATTTT. The rearrangement uses TRBV7-2 and TRBJ1-5; 9 positions agree with TRBD1. This CDR3 is built from 14 residues. In germline, CDR1 is SGHTA, CDR2 FQGNSA. The V segment lost 5 bases and the J segment 5 bases; nucleotides outside the gene matches: 4.

The rearrangement joins TRBV5-1 to TRBJ1-5, with TRBD1 matching 11 bases. This CDR3 comprises 19 residues. Germline loops: CDR1 SGHRS, CDR2 YFSETQ. The V segment lost 2 bases and the J segment 4 bases; nucleotides outside the gene matches: 14. The CDR3 region has the DNA TGCGCCAGCAGCTTTACGCCGAACTCAGGGACAGGGGGAAATCAGCCCCAGCATTTT. This gives the protein CASSFTPNSGTGGNQPQHF.

This chain links TRBV9 with TRBJ2-7; 13 nucleotides line up with TRBD2. This CDR3 has 16 residues. In germline, CDR1 is SGDLS, CDR2 YYNGEE. J was trimmed by 3 bases and V by 3 bases; bases with no gene match: 6. CDR3 in amino acids: CASSAGTSGAHYEQYF. CDR3 DNA sequence: TGTGCCAGCAGCGCTGGGACTAGCGGGGCCCACTACGAGCAGTACTTC.

The V and J genes are TRBV20-1 and TRBJ1-2; the D is unclear. Deletions cut 3 bases from V and 4 bases from J, with 12 bases between. The length of the CDR3 is 13 residues. Germline CDR1 DFQATT, CDR2 SNEGSKA (reference sequence). The chain's CDR3 is CSASKRDAYGYTF. CDR3 DNA sequence: TGCAGTGCTAGTAAGCGCGATGCCTATGGCTACACCTTC.

The chain employs TRBV18 and TRBJ2-3; 15 nucleotides match TRBD2. Germline V lookup: CDR1 KGHSH, CDR2 LQKENI. V lost 0 bases, J lost 2 bases, and 3 bases stayed unmatched. The length of the CDR3 is 18 residues. The CDR3 DNA reads as TGTGCCAGCTCACCACCTGGACTAGCGGGGGGGTACACAGATACGCAGTATTTT. Translating it yields CASSPPGLAGGYTDTQYF.

The chain employs TRBV10-3 and TRBJ2-3; 9 bases are a match to TRBD2. V shed 8 bases and J 2 bases; nucleotides not matched to a gene: 5. The CDR3 contains 14 residues. Germline V lookup: CDR1 ENHRY, CDR2 SYGVKD. Written as DNA, the CDR3 is TGTGCCATCCGCGGGGGGGTGGTCACAGATACGCAGTATTTT. Translation: CAIRGGVVTDTQYF.